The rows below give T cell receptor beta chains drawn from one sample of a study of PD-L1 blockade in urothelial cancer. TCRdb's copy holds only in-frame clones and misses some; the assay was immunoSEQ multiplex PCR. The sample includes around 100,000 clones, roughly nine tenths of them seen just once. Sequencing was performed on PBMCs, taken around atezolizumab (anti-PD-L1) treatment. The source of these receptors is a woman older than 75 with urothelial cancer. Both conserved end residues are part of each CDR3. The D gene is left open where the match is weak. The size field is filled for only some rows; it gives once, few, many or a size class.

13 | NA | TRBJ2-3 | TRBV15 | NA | CATREESTDTQYF | TGTGCCACCAGGGAGGAGAGCACAGATACGCAGTATTTT
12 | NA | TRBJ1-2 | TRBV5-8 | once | CASSKPTDGYTF | TGTGCCAGCAGCAAACCGACAGATGGCTACACCTTC
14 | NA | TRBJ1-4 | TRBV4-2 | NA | CASSQDRANEKLFF | TGTGCCAGCAGCCAAGATCGGGCTAATGAAAAACTGTTTTTT
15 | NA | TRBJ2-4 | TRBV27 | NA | CASSYEGLGKNIQYF | TGTGCCAGCAGTTACGAGGGTTTGGGTAAAAACATTCAGTACTTC
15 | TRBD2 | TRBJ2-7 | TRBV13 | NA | CASSLGLTSGYEQYF | TGTGCCAGCAGCTTAGGCCTTACTAGCGGCTACGAGCAGTACTTC
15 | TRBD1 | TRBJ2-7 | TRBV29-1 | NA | CSARGTGDPAYEQYF | TGCAGCGCAAGAGGGACAGGGGACCCAGCCTACGAGCAGTACTTC
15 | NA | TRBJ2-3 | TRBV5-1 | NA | CASSPQQKSTDTQYF | TGCGCCAGCAGCCCGCAACAGAAGAGCACAGATACGCAGTATTTT
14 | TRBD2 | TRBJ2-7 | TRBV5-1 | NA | CASSRGGRSYEQYF | TGCGCCAGCAGCAGGGGCGGGAGGTCCTACGAGCAGTACTTC
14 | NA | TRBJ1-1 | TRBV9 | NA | CASSRPTGSTEAFF | TGTGCCAGCAGCCGACCCACAGGGTCCACTGAAGCTTTCTTT
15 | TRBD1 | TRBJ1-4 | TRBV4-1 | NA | CASSLSGTGREKLFF | TGCGCCAGCAGCCTCTCCGGGACAGGGCGCGAAAAACTGTTTTTT
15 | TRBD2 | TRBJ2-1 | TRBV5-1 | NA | CASSVGTSRANEQFF | TGCGCCAGCAGCGTCGGGACTAGTCGGGCGAATGAGCAGTTCTTC
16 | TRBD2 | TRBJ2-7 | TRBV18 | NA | CASSPPGTSGSYEQYF | TGTGCCAGCTCACCGCCCGGGACTAGCGGGAGCTACGAGCAGTACTTC
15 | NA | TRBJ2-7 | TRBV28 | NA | CASSWGRERGYEQYF | TGTGCCAGCAGCTGGGGGCGGGAGCGGGGATACGAGCAGTACTTC
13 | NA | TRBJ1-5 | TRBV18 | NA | CASSPLRNQPQHF | TGTGCCAGCTCACCACTACGGAATCAGCCCCAGCATTTT
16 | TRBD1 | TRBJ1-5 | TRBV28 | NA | CASTPSLGGAQQPQHF | TGTGCCAGCACCCCCTCATTAGGGGGCGCGCAGCAGCCCCAGCATTTT
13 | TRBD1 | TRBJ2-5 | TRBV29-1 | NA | CSVGQGERETQYF | TGCAGCGTTGGCCAGGGGGAGAGAGAGACCCAGTACTTC
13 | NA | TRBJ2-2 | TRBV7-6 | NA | CASSFRLAGELFF | TGTGCCAGCAGCTTCCGACTAGCCGGGGAGCTGTTTTTT
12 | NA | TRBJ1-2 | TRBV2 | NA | CASNPNRVGYTF | TGTGCCAGCAATCCGAACAGGGTTGGCTACACCTTC
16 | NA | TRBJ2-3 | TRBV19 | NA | CASSILALDPADTQYF | NA
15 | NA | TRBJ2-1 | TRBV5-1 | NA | CASSLRGGTYHEQFF | TGCGCCAGCAGCTTGAGGGGGGGAACTTACCATGAGCAGTTCTTC
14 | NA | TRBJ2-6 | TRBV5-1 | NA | CASRDTSGANVLTF | TGCGCCAGCAGGGACACGTCTGGGGCCAACGTCCTGACTTTC
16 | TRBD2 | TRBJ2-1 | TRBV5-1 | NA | CASSFVAGVAYNEQFF | TGCGCCAGCAGCTTTGTCGCGGGAGTAGCCTACAATGAGCAGTTCTTC
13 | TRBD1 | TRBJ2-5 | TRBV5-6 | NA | CASSTGVGETQYF | TGTGCCAGCAGCACAGGGGTAGGCGAGACCCAGTACTTC
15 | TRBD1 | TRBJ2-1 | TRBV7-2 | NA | CASSFDRGLNNEQFF | TGTGCCAGCAGCTTTGACAGGGGGCTTAACAATGAGCAGTTCTTC
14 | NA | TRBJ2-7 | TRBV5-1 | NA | CASSLMTVNYEQYF | TGCGCCAGCAGCTTAATGACAGTCAACTACGAGCAGTACTTC
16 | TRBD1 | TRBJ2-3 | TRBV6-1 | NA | CASSEFQGQGTDTQYF | TGTGCCAGCAGTGAATTCCAGGGACAGGGCACAGATACGCAGTATTTT
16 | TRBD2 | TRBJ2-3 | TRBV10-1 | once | CASSARTSGRGDTQYF | TGCGCCAGCAGTGCGCGGACTAGCGGGCGGGGAGATACGCAGTATTTT
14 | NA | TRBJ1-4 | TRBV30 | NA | CAWSPDRQNEKLFF | TGTGCCTGGAGTCCGGACAGACAAAATGAAAAACTGTTTTTT
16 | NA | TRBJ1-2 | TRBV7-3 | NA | CASSLTGGGVRYGYTF | TGTGCCAGCAGCTTAACGGGGGGAGGAGTTCGCTATGGCTACACCTTC
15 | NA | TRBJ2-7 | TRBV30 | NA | CAWSTDSGWAGEQYF | TGTGCCTGGAGTACAGACTCGGGCTGGGCGGGCGAGCAGTACTTC
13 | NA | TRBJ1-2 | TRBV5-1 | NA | CASSLSDGYGYTF | TGCGCCAGCAGCCTATCCGATGGTTACGGCTACACCTTC
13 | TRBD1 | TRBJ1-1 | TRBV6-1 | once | CASNHRGETEAFF | TGTGCCAGCAACCACAGGGGGGAGACTGAAGCTTTCTTT
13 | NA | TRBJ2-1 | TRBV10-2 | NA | CASNFLTSNEQFF | TGCGCCAGCAATTTCTTGACTAGCAATGAGCAGTTCTTC
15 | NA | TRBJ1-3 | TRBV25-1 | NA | CASSPAGGVGNTIYF | TGTGCCAGCAGTCCCGCCGGGGGGGTTGGAAACACCATATATTTT
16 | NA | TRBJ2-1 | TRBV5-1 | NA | CASSSGPLSSYNEQFF | TGCGCCAGCAGCTCAGGGCCTCTGAGCTCCTACAATGAGCAGTTCTTC
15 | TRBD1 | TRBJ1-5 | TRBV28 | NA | CASRLDRGLGQPQHF | TGTGCCAGCAGACTAGACAGGGGTTTAGGTCAGCCCCAGCATTTT
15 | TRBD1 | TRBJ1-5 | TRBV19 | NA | CASSVGTVSNQPQHF | TGTGCCAGTAGTGTGGGGACAGTTAGCAATCAGCCCCAGCATTTT
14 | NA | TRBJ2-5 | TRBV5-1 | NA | CASSRTPLGETQYF | TGCGCCAGCAGCCGGACACCCCTGGGGGAGACCCAGTACTTC
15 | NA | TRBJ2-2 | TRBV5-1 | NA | CASRLSTGTTGELFF | TGCGCCAGCAGGTTATCGACAGGAACCACCGGGGAGCTGTTTTTT
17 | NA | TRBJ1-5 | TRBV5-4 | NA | CASSLAGQGGSNQPQHF | TGTGCCAGCAGCTTGGCCGGGCAGGGTGGTAGCAATCAGCCCCAGCATTTT
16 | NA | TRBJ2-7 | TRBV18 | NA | CASSPPGSGTPYEQYF | TGTGCCAGCTCACCACCCGGGTCAGGGACACCTTACGAGCAGTACTTC
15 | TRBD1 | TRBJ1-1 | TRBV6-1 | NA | CAVRTGQVPNTEAFF | TGTGCCGTTCGGACCGGACAGGTGCCGAACACTGAAGCTTTCTTT
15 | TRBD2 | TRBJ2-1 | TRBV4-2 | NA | CASSQVSGRDNEQFF | TGTGCCAGCAGCCAAGTCAGCGGGAGGGACAATGAGCAGTTCTTC
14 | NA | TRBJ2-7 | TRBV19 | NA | CASSIFTGSYEQYF | TGTGCCAGTAGTATATTCACAGGGAGCTACGAGCAGTACTTC
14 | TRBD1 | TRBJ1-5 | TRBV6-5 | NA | CASSAGTGNQPQHF | TGTGCCAGCAGTGCCGGGACAGGAAATCAGCCCCAGCATTTT
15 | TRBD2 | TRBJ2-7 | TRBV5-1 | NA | CASSLPAGGSYEQYF | TGCGCCAGCAGCTTGCCAGCGGGAGGTTCGTACGAGCAGTACTTC
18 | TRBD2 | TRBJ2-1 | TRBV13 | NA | CASSLIRVLAGEGNEQFF | TGTGCCAGCAGCTTAATAAGGGTTCTAGCGGGAGAAGGTAATGAGCAGTTCTTC
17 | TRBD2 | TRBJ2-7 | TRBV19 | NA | CASSIQWLAVPSYEQYF | TGTGCCAGTAGTATACAGTGGCTAGCGGTGCCTTCCTACGAGCAGTACTTC